These T cell receptor beta chains were read from a single sample in a study of tissue T cells after allogeneic stem cell transplantation. Here immunoSEQ multiplex PCR was the method, and the copy in TCRdb shows in-frame clones only, minus some. The sample lists roughly 25,000 clones; 70% to 75% were seen once. The sample in question was tissue from the ileum, obtained at autopsy. These receptors were collected from a female donor of 60 years or more with lung cancer. Each CDR3 is given with its conserved first and last residue. D genes are given only for firm matches. Not every row has a clone size; where given, it reads once, few, many or a size class.

V gene	clone size	D gene	J gene	CDR3 protein	CDR3 DNA
TRBV27	.	.	TRBJ1-2	CASSFRRGAPKSNYGYTF	TGTGCCAGCAGTTTCCGGCGGGGAGCCCCTAAAAGTAACTATGGCTACACCTTC
TRBV30	.	.	TRBJ1-1	CASQRDLSPAFF	TGTGCCTCCCAACGGGACCTGTCTCCCGCTTTCTTT
TRBV27	medium-sized	.	TRBJ1-1	CASRQGEVAEAFF	TGTGCCAGCAGACAGGGAGAAGTTGCTGAAGCTTTCTTT
TRBV1	once	.	TRBJ2-2	CTSSQEGTSGGPTENTGELFF	TGCACCAGCAGCCAAGAAGGGACTAGCGGGGGCCCGACTGAGAACACCGGGGAGCTGTTTTTT
TRBV6-1	.	TRBD1	TRBJ1-6	CASSERQGWIGSPLHF	TGTGCCAGCAGTGAACGACAGGGCTGGATCGGTTCACCCCTCCACTTT
TRBV11-2	.	TRBD2	TRBJ2-7	CASSFTAGGRSSYEQYF	TGTGCCAGCAGCTTCACAGCGGGAGGCCGTAGCTCCTACGAGCAGTACTTC
TRBV27	few	.	TRBJ2-4	CASSPGQPSKNIQYF	TGTGCCAGCAGTCCAGGACAGCCCTCCAAAAACATTCAGTACTTC
TRBV7-6	.	TRBD1	TRBJ2-5	CASSLGTGTGNQETQYF	TGTGCCAGCAGCTTAGGCACCGGGACAGGGAACCAAGAGACCCAGTACTTC
TRBV3-1/TRBV3-2	.	.	TRBJ2-5	CASSPYRDQETQYF	TGTGCCAGCAGCCCTTACAGGGACCAAGAGACCCAGTACTTC
TRBV4-2	.	.	TRBJ2-1	CASSQDRHNEQFF	TGTGCCAGCAGCCAAGACAGGCACAATGAGCAGTTCTTC
TRBV3-1/TRBV3-2	.	.	TRBJ1-2	CASSRLEGMGYGYTF	TGTGCCAGCAGCCGGTTAGAGGGAATGGGTTATGGCTACACCTTC
TRBV9	few	.	TRBJ2-2	CASSVGLNPGELFF	TGTGCCAGCAGCGTAGGTCTGAACCCCGGGGAGCTGTTTTTT
TRBV7-8	few	.	TRBJ2-7	CASSFRRNSYEQYF	TGTGCCAGCAGCTTCAGGAGGAACTCCTACGAGCAGTACTTC
TRBV30	.	TRBD1	TRBJ1-2	CAWSAQGGGYTF	TGTGCCTGGAGCGCACAGGGGGGTGGCTACACCTTC
TRBV5-1	.	TRBD2	TRBJ2-7	CASSLGPGGLGSSYEQYF	TGCGCCAGCAGCTTGGGACCGGGGGGACTGGGATCCTCCTACGAGCAGTACTTC
TRBV3-1/TRBV3-2	few	.	TRBJ2-7	CASSQPHREQYF	TGTGCCAGCAGCCAACCCCATAGGGAGCAGTACTTC
TRBV4-2	.	TRBD2	TRBJ2-5	CASSSYIRRGGGETQYF	TGTGCCAGCAGTTCTTATATCCGGCGGGGGGGCGGAGAGACCCAGTACTTC
TRBV3-1/TRBV3-2	.	TRBD2	TRBJ2-1	CASSQDPRRAGGNEQFF	TGTGCCAGCAGCCAAGATCCTCGGCGAGCGGGAGGCAATGAGCAGTTCTTC
TRBV30	.	.	TRBJ2-4	CAWSVGGDFNIQYF	TGTGCCTGGAGTGTGGGGGGCGACTTTAACATTCAGTACTTC
TRBV5-5	.	.	TRBJ2-5	CASSLVGSQETQYF	TGTGCCAGCAGCTTGGTTGGTTCACAAGAGACCCAGTACTTC
TRBV7-3	medium-sized	.	TRBJ2-1	CASSPLGPGSSYNEQFF	TGTGCCAGCAGCCCCCTGGGGCCCGGGAGCTCCTACAATGAGCAGTTCTTC
TRBV5-1	.	.	TRBJ2-5	CASRGGGRSQETQYF	TGCGCCAGCAGGGGAGGGGGCCGATCTCAGGAGACCCAGTACTTC
TRBV2	few	.	TRBJ1-2	CASPLQRTAYGYTF	TGTGCCAGCCCCCTACAGAGAACAGCCTATGGCTACACCTTC